These T cell receptor beta chains were read from a single sample in a study of Ad26.COV2.S vaccination and SARS-CoV-2 variants. Produced via immunoSEQ multiplex PCR; TCRdb's table is partial and in-frame only. This sample has some 190,000 clones; approximately 88% occur once, and the top ten carry 5% to 6.5%. Source: peripheral blood, taken after recovery from COVID-19. These TCRs come from a human donor who had recovered from COVID-19. Both conserved end residues are part of each CDR3. A D gene is named only where the DNA matches it firmly. Clone size appears in some rows only: once, few, many, or a class for an expanded clone.

J gene: TRBJ1-4; V gene: TRBV7-9; D gene: NA; clone size: NA; CDR3 protein: CASSPPNRAPNEKLFF; CDR3 DNA: TGTGCCAGCAGCCCCCCTAACAGGGCCCCGAATGAAAAACTGTTTTTT
J gene: TRBJ1-2; V gene: TRBV12-3/TRBV12-4; D gene: NA; clone size: NA; CDR3 protein: CASSSMGLYGYTF; CDR3 DNA: TGTGCCAGCAGTTCGATGGGCCTTTATGGCTACACCTTC
J gene: TRBJ2-6; V gene: TRBV3-1/TRBV3-2; D gene: NA; clone size: NA; CDR3 protein: CASSPSQRGLANVLTF; CDR3 DNA: TGTGCCAGCAGCCCCTCCCAACGGGGGCTGGCCAACGTCCTGACTTTC
J gene: TRBJ2-7; V gene: TRBV9; D gene: NA; clone size: NA; CDR3 protein: CASSVGPVSDEQYF; CDR3 DNA: TGTGCCAGCAGCGTAGGGCCAGTATCCGACGAGCAGTACTTC
J gene: TRBJ2-3; V gene: TRBV5-1; D gene: TRBD1; clone size: NA; CDR3 protein: CASSLGTGDRTDTQYF; CDR3 DNA: TGCGCCAGCAGCCTGGGGACAGGGGACCGCACAGATACGCAGTATTTT
J gene: TRBJ2-7; V gene: TRBV5-4; D gene: TRBD2; clone size: NA; CDR3 protein: CASRAGLAPYEQYF; CDR3 DNA: TGTGCCAGCAGGGCAGGACTAGCTCCCTACGAGCAGTACTTC
J gene: TRBJ2-7; V gene: TRBV7-2; D gene: NA; clone size: NA; CDR3 protein: CASSARGARTIPTSYEQYF; CDR3 DNA: TGTGCCAGCAGCGCCCGGGGGGCTCGAACGATCCCTACTTCCTACGAGCAGTACTTC
J gene: TRBJ1-2; V gene: TRBV24-1; D gene: TRBD1; clone size: NA; CDR3 protein: CATSDSTGVANYGYTF; CDR3 DNA: TGTGCCACCAGTGATTCGACAGGGGTTGCTAACTATGGCTACACCTTC
J gene: TRBJ1-2; V gene: TRBV27; D gene: NA; clone size: NA; CDR3 protein: CASRGVGVDAGYTF; CDR3 DNA: TGTGCCAGCAGGGGAGTGGGCGTGGACGCCGGCTACACCTTC
J gene: TRBJ1-6; V gene: TRBV10-3; D gene: NA; clone size: once; CDR3 protein: CAITAGNNSPLHF; CDR3 DNA: TGTGCCATCACTGCAGGGAATAATTCACCCCTCCACTTT
J gene: TRBJ1-4; V gene: TRBV6-5; D gene: NA; clone size: NA; CDR3 protein: CASSYGRINEKLFF; CDR3 DNA: TGTGCCAGCAGTTACGGCAGGATTAATGAAAAACTGTTTTTT
J gene: TRBJ1-1; V gene: TRBV7-9; D gene: NA; clone size: few; CDR3 protein: CASSPSWGEAFF; CDR3 DNA: TGTGCCAGCAGCCCCTCATGGGGTGAAGCTTTCTTT
J gene: TRBJ1-5; V gene: TRBV7-4; D gene: NA; clone size: NA; CDR3 protein: CASSLVWQPQHF; CDR3 DNA: TGTGCCAGCAGCTTAGTCTGGCAGCCCCAGCATTTT
J gene: TRBJ2-7; V gene: TRBV5-1; D gene: TRBD1; clone size: few; CDR3 protein: CASSRDRANEQYF; CDR3 DNA: TGCGCCAGCAGCCGGGACAGGGCCAACGAGCAGTACTTC
J gene: TRBJ1-5; V gene: TRBV10-2; D gene: NA; clone size: NA; CDR3 protein: CASSALGQLNQPQHF; CDR3 DNA: TGCGCCAGCAGCGCGTTGGGGCAGCTCAATCAGCCCCAGCATTTT
J gene: TRBJ2-3; V gene: TRBV12-3/TRBV12-4; D gene: NA; clone size: NA; CDR3 protein: CASSFRGTQYF; CDR3 DNA: TGTGCCAGCAGTTTTAGAGGTACGCAGTATTTT
J gene: TRBJ2-7; V gene: TRBV6-2/TRBV6-3; D gene: NA; clone size: NA; CDR3 protein: CASSYRVRKRGTPYEQYF; CDR3 DNA: TGTGCCAGCAGTTACCGGGTGAGGAAAAGGGGCACTCCCTACGAGCAGTACTTC
J gene: TRBJ1-5; V gene: TRBV5-1; D gene: NA; clone size: once; CDR3 protein: CASSPVGGFNQPQHF; CDR3 DNA: TGCGCCAGCAGCCCGGTAGGGGGTTTCAATCAGCCCCAGCATTTT
J gene: TRBJ2-7; V gene: TRBV19; D gene: NA; clone size: NA; CDR3 protein: CASSGAYEQYF; CDR3 DNA: TGTGCCAGCTCAGGGGCCTACGAGCAGTACTTC
J gene: TRBJ1-2; V gene: TRBV6-4; D gene: TRBD1; clone size: few; CDR3 protein: CASSDTGQAIKGYTF; CDR3 DNA: TGTGCCAGCAGTGACACCGGACAGGCGATCAAGGGCTACACCTTC
J gene: TRBJ1-6; V gene: TRBV7-9; D gene: NA; clone size: NA; CDR3 protein: CASSSSGLAATRGSPLHF; CDR3 DNA: TGTGCCAGCAGCTCGTCGGGACTGGCCGCGACGAGGGGGTCACCCCTCCACTTT
J gene: TRBJ2-7; V gene: TRBV2; D gene: TRBD2; clone size: NA; CDR3 protein: CASSAVGREGLHEQYF; CDR3 DNA: TGTGCCAGCAGTGCTGTAGGGCGGGAGGGCCTCCACGAGCAGTACTTC
J gene: TRBJ2-7; V gene: TRBV7-2; D gene: NA; clone size: NA; CDR3 protein: CASSRSYEQYF; CDR3 DNA: TGTGCCAGCAGCCGGTCCTACGAGCAGTACTTC
J gene: TRBJ1-2; V gene: TRBV7-8; D gene: NA; clone size: NA; CDR3 protein: CASSLAGSGNYGYTF; CDR3 DNA: TGTGCCAGCAGCCTAGCGGGGTCCGGGAACTATGGCTACACCTTC
J gene: TRBJ1-2; V gene: TRBV12-3/TRBV12-4; D gene: TRBD1; clone size: NA; CDR3 protein: CASSRQGNYGYTF; CDR3 DNA: TGTGCCAGCAGTCGACAGGGGAACTATGGCTACACCTTC
J gene: TRBJ2-5; V gene: TRBV7-3; D gene: TRBD1; clone size: once; CDR3 protein: CASSSQGVGETQYF; CDR3 DNA: TGTGCCAGCAGCTCACAGGGGGTAGGGGAGACCCAGTACTTC
J gene: TRBJ2-5; V gene: TRBV19; D gene: TRBD1; clone size: once; CDR3 protein: CASSGGQETQYF; CDR3 DNA: TGTGCCAGCTCAGGGGGCCAAGAGACCCAGTACTTC
J gene: TRBJ1-6; V gene: TRBV4-2; D gene: NA; clone size: few; CDR3 protein: CASRGGVTDPYNSPLHF; CDR3 DNA: TGTGCCAGCAGGGGGGGTGTCACGGATCCTTATAATTCACCCCTCCACTTT
J gene: TRBJ2-2; V gene: TRBV7-3; D gene: NA; clone size: NA; CDR3 protein: CASSVYNTGELFF; CDR3 DNA: TGTGCCAGCAGCGTGTATAACACCGGGGAGCTGTTTTTT
J gene: TRBJ2-5; V gene: TRBV11-2; D gene: NA; clone size: NA; CDR3 protein: CASSLSLETQYF; CDR3 DNA: TGTGCCAGCAGCTTATCTTTAGAGACCCAGTACTTC